The entry that follows covers one T cell receptor (beta chain) sequence. The repertoire was sequenced with immunoSEQ multiplex PCR; TCRdb's copy has only in-frame clones and lacks some. The sample yields fewer than 35,000 clones, roughly nine tenths seen once. The sample belongs to a study of blood T cell repertoires in COVID-19. Overall study: Both acute and convalescent COVID-19 samples were obtained from the United States, Italy and Spain.

The CDR3 is made up of 16 amino acids. Trimming took off 4 bases at V and 8 bases at J, with 21 bases between the two ends. Germline assignment: CDR1 SGHRS and CDR2 YFSETQ. Source material: peripheral blood. The chain is built from TRBV5-1 and TRBJ1-4; D remains unclear. The TCR was taken from a man in his sixties or seventies with active or convalescent COVID-19. CDR3: CASSPGLSNAAEKLFF. The CDR3 DNA is TGCGCCAGCAGCCCGGGGTTAAGCAATGCGGCGGAAAAACTGTTTTTT.